The rows below give T cell receptor beta chains drawn from one sample of a study of cytomegalovirus exposure and HLA in healthy donors. TCRdb's table, derived via immunoSEQ multiplex PCR, lists solely in-frame clones and lacks some. The sample includes 100,000 to 150,000 clones, 83% of them seen just once. The sample consisted of PBMCs. These receptors came from a girl aged 2-10 years in good health and CMV-seronegative. The CDR3 runs from the conserved cysteine through the conserved F or W. D genes are given only for firm matches.

j_call	v_call	d_call	cdr3_aa
TRBJ2-7	TRBV15	TRBD2	CATSTGTSGRYEQYF
TRBJ2-7	TRBV27	TRBD1	CASSPTHPGQGSYEQYF
TRBJ2-7	TRBV7-2	NA	CASSLTSGANYEQYF
TRBJ1-1	TRBV7-9	NA	CASSLDQVGAAFF
TRBJ2-5	TRBV4-1	NA	CASSQVFQETQYF
TRBJ1-2	TRBV4-2	NA	CASSLFTVDYGYTF
TRBJ2-7	TRBV30	TRBD1	CAWKRDRGVSYEQYF
TRBJ2-7	TRBV5-6	TRBD2	CASSLLAGAPYEQYF
TRBJ2-2	TRBV7-6	TRBD2	CASSLALPTSATNTGELFF
TRBJ1-2	TRBV7-2	NA	CASSSYNTGDGYTF
TRBJ1-4	TRBV6-1	NA	CASSEGRRATNEKLFF
TRBJ2-7	TRBV5-4	TRBD1	CASSYLDRGNEQYF
TRBJ2-5	TRBV19	NA	CASRIGETQYF
TRBJ1-5	TRBV19	NA	CASSITLNQPQHF
TRBJ1-4	TRBV18	NA	CASSEEQRTNEKLFF
TRBJ1-2	TRBV29-1	NA	CSAGGAGASNYGYTF
TRBJ1-6	TRBV7-8	NA	CASSQPGNSPLHF
TRBJ1-3	TRBV6-6	NA	CASSYQGGGNTIYF
TRBJ2-5	TRBV4-3	NA	CASSQALGGQETQYF